The rows below give T cell receptor beta chains drawn from one sample of a study of CD8 T cells in Susac syndrome. TCRdb redid the calling of the immunoSEQ multiplex PCR reads with MiXCR, one entry per CDR3 protein. The sample consists of 120,000 or so distinct CDR3 sequences, roughly 92% of them appearing once. Material for sequencing was CD4+ T cells from PBMCs. The receptor set was obtained from a human donor in good health. The CDR3 runs from the conserved cysteine through the conserved F or W. A D gene is named only where the DNA matches it firmly. Where a row states a size, it is once, few, many or the class of an expanded clone; other rows omit it.

D gene	V gene	clone size	J gene	CDR3 DNA	CDR3 protein
TRBD1	TRBV2	NA	TRBJ1-5	TGTGCCAGCACACCGAGAGGGAGACAGGGAGGACAGCCCCAGCATTTT	CASTPRGRQGGQPQHF
NA	TRBV6-1	NA	TRBJ2-7	TGTGCCACCCGGGCCGGGGGCGACGAGCAGTACTTC	CATRAGGDEQYF
NA	TRBV25-1	NA	TRBJ1-2	TGTGCCAGCAGTGATTGGGGGGGTACGGCGACCTATGGCTACACCTTC	CASSDWGGTATYGYTF
NA	TRBV3-1	NA	TRBJ1-1	TGTGCCAGCAGCCAAGAACGGAGGTGGAACACTGAAGCTTTCTTT	CASSQERRWNTEAFF
NA	TRBV7-9	once	TRBJ1-4	TGTGCCAGCAGCCCTAATGAAAAACTGTTTTTT	CASSPNEKLFF
NA	TRBV29-1	NA	TRBJ2-2	TGCAGCGTTGGTAGGGGGGGCCTGGCCGGGGAGCTGTTTTTT	CSVGRGGLAGELFF
TRBD1	TRBV28	NA	TRBJ1-3	TGTGCCAGCTACCGACAGGGGACCTCTGGAAACACCATATATTTT	CASYRQGTSGNTIYF
NA	TRBV27	NA	TRBJ2-7	TGTGCCAGCATTAACGCCTTGGGGGCGGGGAAGGGCGAGCAGTACTTC	CASINALGAGKGEQYF
TRBD2	TRBV6-2/TRBV6-3	NA	TRBJ2-7	TGTGCCAGCAGGTTAGCGGGAGGCTTCTACGAGCAGTACTTC	CASRLAGGFYEQYF
NA	TRBV7-9	NA	TRBJ1-1	TGTGCCAGCAGCCCCGAACGCGGGGGCACTGAAGCTTTCTTT	CASSPERGGTEAFF
NA	TRBV11-2	NA	TRBJ2-4	TGTGCCACCAGGGGCCACAAAAACATTCAGTACTTC	CATRGHKNIQYF
NA	TRBV5-6	NA	TRBJ2-3	TGTGCCAGCAGCTTGGGAAGCTTTAGCACAGATACGCAGTATTTT	CASSLGSFSTDTQYF
NA	TRBV10-3	NA	TRBJ1-5	TGTGCCACCCAAAGGGGGGTCAATCAGCCCCAGCATTTT	CATQRGVNQPQHF
NA	TRBV20-1	NA	TRBJ1-2	TGCAGTGCTAAAAATTATGGCTACACCTTC	CSAKNYGYTF
NA	TRBV7-9	NA	TRBJ2-1	TGTGCCAGCAGCTTAGGGGAGTACAATGAGCAGTTCTTC	CASSLGEYNEQFF
NA	TRBV28	few	TRBJ2-7	TGTGCCAGCAGCCGTACAGGGACCTACGAGCAGTACTTC	CASSRTGTYEQYF
TRBD2	TRBV6-5	NA	TRBJ2-7	TGTGCCAGCAGTTACTCATTTTACGCTAGCGGGAACTCCTACGAGCAGTACTTC	CASSYSFYASGNSYEQYF
NA	TRBV18	NA	TRBJ1-1	TGTGCCAGCTCACCTTGGGGGGAGGCTAACACTGAAGCTTTCTTT	CASSPWGEANTEAFF
NA	TRBV19	NA	TRBJ2-7	TGTGCCAGTAAGAGGACGGCGGACTCCTACGAGCAGTACTTC	CASKRTADSYEQYF
TRBD1	TRBV11-1	NA	TRBJ2-5	TGTGCCAGCAGCTTAGAGGGGACAGCTACAAGAGGGACCCAGTACTTC	CASSLEGTATRGTQYF
NA	TRBV30	NA	TRBJ2-1	TGTGCCTGGAGTGAACAGGGAGGGACAAGGCAGTTCTTC	CAWSEQGGTRQFF
TRBD1	TRBV18	NA	TRBJ1-2	TGTGCCAGCTCCCGAGGGACAGGCCCTAACTATGGCTACACCTTC	CASSRGTGPNYGYTF
NA	TRBV10-3	NA	TRBJ2-1	TGTGCCATCACCGAGGGGGGGGATGAGCAGTTCTTC	CAITEGGDEQFF
NA	TRBV4-3	once	TRBJ2-7	TGCGCCAGCAGCCAAGACGCAGGGACTCACGAGCAGTACTTC	CASSQDAGTHEQYF
TRBD1	TRBV12-3/TRBV12-4	NA	TRBJ1-5	TGTGCCAGCAGTCCACTGGGAGGGGGCGATGCTCAGCCCCAGCATTTT	CASSPLGGGDAQPQHF
NA	TRBV9	NA	TRBJ2-1	TGTGCCAGCAGCGTAGAAGGTTACAGGCACAATGAGCAGTTCTTC	CASSVEGYRHNEQFF
TRBD1	TRBV3-1	few	TRBJ2-7	TGTGCCAGCAGCCAAGGACAGGGGTCCGAGCAGTACTTC	CASSQGQGSEQYF
NA	TRBV29-1	NA	TRBJ2-3	TGCAGCGGGGACGGGAGCACAGATACGCAGTATTTT	CSGDGSTDTQYF
NA	TRBV3-1	NA	TRBJ2-1	TGTGCCAGCAGCCAAGAGGGGACCAATGAGCAGTTCTTC	CASSQEGTNEQFF
TRBD1	TRBV2	NA	TRBJ2-7	TGTGCCAGCAGTGTATGGCAAGGAAACTTGGACAGGGCTTCGTCCTACGAGCAGTACTTC	CASSVWQGNLDRASSYEQYF
TRBD2	TRBV7-9	NA	TRBJ2-7	TGTGCCAGCAGCCGGGAGACTAGCACAAGCTCCTACGAGCAGTACTTC	CASSRETSTSSYEQYF
NA	TRBV2	NA	TRBJ1-3	TGTGCCAGCAGTGTTGAACAAAGAAACACCATATATTTT	CASSVEQRNTIYF
TRBD2	TRBV28	NA	TRBJ2-7	TGTGCCAGCGGTACCGGGGTAGCGGGAGGCGTGTACGAGCAGTACTTC	CASGTGVAGGVYEQYF
NA	TRBV3-1	NA	TRBJ2-1	TGTGCCAGCAGCCAAGCTCCTACTTCTAACAATGAGCAGTTCTTC	CASSQAPTSNNEQFF
TRBD1	TRBV12-3/TRBV12-4	NA	TRBJ1-2	TGTGCCAGCAGTCAATGGACAGGGGATCTCGGCTACACCTTC	CASSQWTGDLGYTF
TRBD2	TRBV28	NA	TRBJ2-7	TGTGCCAGCAGTTTCTCCGCCAGCGGGAGCTCCCACGAGCAGTACTTC	CASSFSASGSSHEQYF
TRBD2	TRBV7-3	NA	TRBJ2-1	TGTGCCAGCAGTCATATAGCGGGAGACTACAATGAGCAGTTCTTC	CASSHIAGDYNEQFF
TRBD1	TRBV12-3/TRBV12-4	NA	TRBJ1-5	TGTGCCAGCAGCACAGGGGACAATCAGCCCCAGCATTTT	CASSTGDNQPQHF
TRBD1	TRBV5-1	once	TRBJ2-5	TGCGCCAGCAGCCCGGGACAGGGGACCGCCCAAGAGACCCAGTACTTC	CASSPGQGTAQETQYF
TRBD2	TRBV7-9	NA	TRBJ2-7	TGTGCCAGCAGCTTAGGCGGGAGCTCGATAACCCCCTACGAGCAGTACTTC	CASSLGGSSITPYEQYF
TRBD2	TRBV7-2	NA	TRBJ2-1	TGTGCCAGCAGCTTAGTAGGGACTAGGGATGAGCAGTTCTTC	CASSLVGTRDEQFF
TRBD1	TRBV7-9	NA	TRBJ1-3	TGTGCCAGCGGACGACAGGGACCCTCTGGAAACACCATATATTTT	CASGRQGPSGNTIYF
NA	TRBV30	few	TRBJ1-1	TGTGCCTGGAGTGGACTCATGAACACTGAAGCTTTCTTT	CAWSGLMNTEAFF
TRBD2	TRBV12-3/TRBV12-4	NA	TRBJ2-7	TGTGCCAGCAGCTCCGGGACTAGCGGGGCCTACGAGCAGTACTTC	CASSSGTSGAYEQYF
TRBD1	TRBV29-1	NA	TRBJ1-4	TGCAGCGTCACCTCAGGGGGGGAAAAACTGTTTTTT	CSVTSGGEKLFF
TRBD2	TRBV5-6	NA	TRBJ2-1	TGTGCCAGCAGCCCGGGACTAGCGGGCTCCTACAATGAGCAGTTCTTC	CASSPGLAGSYNEQFF
TRBD2	TRBV18	NA	TRBJ2-3	TGTGCCAGCTCACCCGGACTAGCGGGAGGACAAACTAGCACAGATACGCAGTATTTT	CASSPGLAGGQTSTDTQYF
NA	TRBV5-1	NA	TRBJ1-5	TGCGCCAGCAGCTTATTATCAGGGTCTCGGCCCCAGCATTTT	CASSLLSGSRPQHF